Listed below are T cell receptor beta chains from one sample, sequenced in a study of T cells after yellow fever vaccination. Via MiXCR, TCRdb re-called the 5' RACE reads, giving one row per CDR3 protein. Here the sample spans 250,000 to 400,000 distinct CDR3 sequences, roughly 3.9% being singletons. The sample consisted of PBMCs, taken 5 days after the yellow fever booster vaccination. These receptor sequences come from a man younger than 35 who received the YFV17D yellow fever vaccine. Both conserved end residues are part of each CDR3. Each record gives: V gene, CDR3 protein.

>TRBV10-3
CAISDAASGGRGQYF
>TRBV5-1
CASSLVTGSDTQYF
>TRBV12-3/TRBV12-4
CASSSGTEYAEAFF
>TRBV5-4
CASSLAAPYNEQFF
>TRBV7-9
CASSFGESNRGYTF
>TRBV20-1
CSARRRTPTDTQYF
>TRBV7-2
CASSLGGRPDTQYF
>TRBV6-5
CASSYGQAIYGYTF
>TRBV20-1
CSARGTPNTEAFF
>TRBV10-3
CAIIDRTQYF
>TRBV24-1
CATEGSFRLGAQYF
>TRBV10-3
CAISPGTWGAKNIQYF
>TRBV6-2/TRBV6-3
CASDDRAYGYTF
>TRBV5-1
CASSIGQGATNEKLFF
>TRBV7-8
CASSLEAAGGGYTF
>TRBV9
CASSVVGHGANVLTF
>TRBV15
CATSRDRGGKTQYF
>TRBV5-4
CASKAGAGAAPEAFF
>TRBV5-1
CASARGLSETQYF
>TRBV7-2
CASSGRRQGLTGANVLTF
>TRBV20-1
CSARDLIKSLGQNNSPLHF
>TRBV18
CASSRGGLAEGTDTQYF
>TRBV18
CASSPVPGQGGEQYF
>TRBV5-5
CASSSGRGSGELFF
>TRBV6-2/TRBV6-3
CASRPRGQGTEAFF
>TRBV20-1
CSARRTALYGYTF